The 19 T cell receptor beta chains below all came from one sample that was sequenced in a study of T cell responses to AZD1222 COVID-19 vaccine. This table comes from immunoSEQ multiplex PCR, and its TCRdb copy is limited to in-frame clones, with some not included. The sample shows just over 90,000 clones, 80% to 90% of them seen only once. The input for sequencing was peripheral blood, taken 28 days after the second AZD1222 dose. The origin of the receptors is an adult who received the AZD1222 COVID-19 vaccine.

This clone was seen once. The chain is built from TRBV5-1 and TRBJ1-6; weak D call: TRBD1 (5 bases). Germline V gene data show CDR1 as SGHRS and CDR2 as YFSETQ. V lost 1 base and J lost 8, with 16 bases in between. The CDR3 is made up of 16 amino acids. The CDR3 coding sequence is TGCGCCAGCAGCTTGTCTTCCGGCGGGGGTTATTCACCCCTCCACTTT. This sequence encodes CASSLSSGGGYSPLHF.

The rearrangement links TRBV2 to TRBJ1-5; 8 bases align to TRBD1. V was pared by 2 bases and J by 4 bases, with 1 base of the junction left unmatched. Per the germline V gene, CDR1 is SNHLY and CDR2 is FYNNEI. The CDR3 runs to 14 residues. The DNA of the CDR3 is TGTGCCAGCAGTGAAAGGACAGGGAATCAGCCCCAGCATTTT. This translates into CASSERTGNQPQHF.

The chain has TRBV2 and TRBJ1-2; D unresolved. Germline CDR1 SNHLY, CDR2 FYNNEI. The CDR3 contains 13 residues. The V and J ends lost 2 bases and 3 bases respectively, with 7 bases between them. CDR3 residues: CASSEYQDYGYTF. The DNA for the CDR3 is TGTGCCAGCAGTGAATACCAAGACTATGGCTACACCTTC. The full variable domain, in which reference TRBV2 and TRBJ1-2 provide the parts outside the CDR3, is EPEVTQTPSHQVTQMGQEVILRCVPISNHLYFYWYRQILGQKVEFLVSFYNNEISEKSEIFDDQFSVERPDGSNFTLKIRSTKLEDSAMYFCASSEYQDYGYTFGSGTRLTVV.

This chain links TRBV7-9 with TRBJ1-4; no definite D call. Germline V CDR1 and CDR2: SEHNR, FQNEAQ (reference sequence). The ends were cut back, 1 base at V and 3 bases at J, with 6 bases in the middle. The CDR3 spans 14 residues. CDR3: CASSLVSANEKLFF. As DNA, the CDR3 is TGTGCCAGCAGCTTAGTGTCGGCTAATGAAAAACTGTTTTTT.

V and J are TRBV18 and TRBJ1-3; D is perhaps TRBD1 (5 bases). Trimming removed 2 bases at V and 2 bases at J, with 10 bases between. The CDR3 loop spans 15 amino acids. Per the germline V gene, CDR1 is KGHSH and CDR2 is LQKENI. The CDR3 spells CASSPGASPGNTIYF. CDR3 bases: TGTGCCAGCTCACCAGGGGCTTCCCCTGGAAACACCATATATTTT.

This clone appeared a few times. The chain recombines TRBV18 with TRBJ1-2; D remains ambiguous. Per the germline V gene, CDR1 is KGHSH and CDR2 is LQKENI. This CDR3 has 13 residues. Trimming stripped 3 bases from V and 4 bases from J, with 9 bases between. CDR3 sequence (DNA): TGTGCCAGCTCACCGAGGGTCAGCTATGGCTACACCTTC. Encoded protein: CASSPRVSYGYTF.

This rearrangement joins TRBV7-2 to TRBJ2-5, with D perhaps being TRBD1 or TRBD2 (6 bases each). The germline gives CDR1 SGHTA, CDR2 FQGNSA. V was clipped by 4 bases and J by 5 bases, with 8 bases between them. The CDR3 runs to 12 residues. DNA for the CDR3: TGTGCCAGCAGCTGGGGGGCGGAGACCCAGTACTTC. Its protein product is CASSWGAETQYF.

This clone was counted a single time. The rearrangement links TRBV11-2 to TRBJ2-7, with 7 bases fitting TRBD1. Germline-derived CDR1 and CDR2 are SGHAT and FQNNGV. V shed 3 bases and J 3 bases; nucleotides not matched to a gene: 8. The CDR3 covers 15 residues. CDR3 in DNA: TGTGCCAGCAGCTTCCTTTTGACAGGGAACTACGAGCAGTACTTC. This codes for CASSFLLTGNYEQYF. Full variable domain (remainder filled in from reference TRBV11-2 and TRBJ2-7): EAGVAQSPRYKIIEKRQSVAFWCNPISGHATLYWYQQILGQGPKLLIQFQNNGVVDDSQLPKDRFSAERLKGVDSTLKIQPAKLEDSAVYLCASSFLLTGNYEQYFGPGTRLTVT.

The chain links TRBV11-1 to TRBJ1-1, with D tentatively TRBD1 (5 bases). Germline V gene lookup returns CDR1 SGHAT and CDR2 FQDESV (reference sequence). This CDR3 has 14 amino acids. Deletions cut 1 base from V and 7 bases from J, with 13 bases between. Written as DNA, the CDR3 is TGTGCCAGCAGCTTAGGAAGAGGGGATCGTGAAGCTTTCTTT. This encodes CASSLGRGDREAFF.

CDR3 in amino acids: CASSPLETGGPSGNTIYF. The CDR3 region has the DNA TGTGCCAGCTCACCACTGGAGACAGGGGGCCCCTCTGGAAACACCATATATTTT. The rearrangement joins TRBV18 to TRBJ1-3; 10 nucleotides match TRBD1. The V and J ends lost 1 base and 0 bases, in that order; junction bases with no gene match: 6. The length of the CDR3 is 18 residues. CDR1 and CDR2 from the germline V gene are KGHSH and LQKENI.

The V gene is TRBV6-6, the J gene TRBJ2-2, with D unresolved. Germline CDR1 MNHNY, CDR2 SVGAGI (reference sequence). Trimming shortened V by 6 bases and J by 1 base, and 6 bases separated the two germline ends. This CDR3 spans 13 amino acids. DNA for the CDR3: TGTGCCAGCAGCGGGCGGAACACCGGGGAGCTGTTTTTT. Its protein is CASSGRNTGELFF.

The gene calls are TRBV6-2 or TRBV6-3 and TRBJ2-1, with 11 nucleotides matching TRBD2. Germline CDR1 and CDR2: MNHEY and SVGEGT. This CDR3 contains 14 residues. The ends lost 6 bases at V and 3 bases at J; junction bases unmatched: 1. For the CDR3, the DNA is TGTGCCAGCAGCGGGACTAGCGGCTACAATGAGCAGTTCTTC. Its translation: CASSGTSGYNEQFF.

This chain connects TRBV6-2 or TRBV6-3 to TRBJ1-2; tentatively, D is TRBD1 (6 bases). The germline V gene has CDR1 MNHEY and CDR2 SVGEGT. This CDR3 has 13 amino acids. V dropped 4 bases and J dropped 1 base, with 7 bases sitting between them. The CDR3 protein is CASSSDSNYGYTF. The DNA for the CDR3 is TGTGCCAGCAGTTCGGACAGTAACTATGGCTACACCTTC.

A note on this clone: One end of the junction does not line up with germline, which may come from a read error. This sequence joins TRBV4-2 and TRBJ1-2, with D perhaps matching TRBD1 (5 bases). This CDR3 has 13 residues. CDR1 LGHNA and CDR2 YNFKEQ come from the germline V gene. This CDR3 reads CTSSQEQVYGYTF. The CDR3 DNA reads TGTACCAGCAGCCAGGAACAGGTTTATGGCTACACCTTC.

V and J are TRBV18 and TRBJ1-4; D is ambiguous. The CDR3 loop spans 14 amino acids. V was clipped by 1 base and J by 14 bases, with 17 bases between them. Germline CDR1 is KGHSH and CDR2 is LQKENI. This chain's CDR3 is CASSPLGEISSLFF. The CDR3 region has the DNA TGTGCCAGCTCACCACTCGGGGAAATTAGTAGCCTGTTTTTT.

The gene calls are TRBV7-2 and TRBJ2-7; tentative D call: TRBD2 (5 bases). Germline-derived CDR1 and CDR2 are SGHTA and FQGNSA. Trimming removed 5 bases at V and 3 bases at J, with 11 bases between. There are 13 residues in the CDR3. This chain's CDR3 is CASSLGLDYEQYF. CDR3 DNA: TGTGCCAGCAGCCTCGGACTGGACTACGAGCAGTACTTC.

V is TRBV4-3 and J is TRBJ2-1; TRBD2 aligns across 8 bases. CDR3 length: 15 residues. The germline V gene has CDR1 LGHNA and CDR2 YSLEER. Trimming at V came to 1 base and at J to 5 bases, leaving 4 bases not matched to a gene. Written as DNA, the CDR3 is TGCGCCAGCAGCCAAGGGACTAGCTACCACAATGAGCAGTTCTTC. This codes for CASSQGTSYHNEQFF.

V gene TRBV24-1 combines with J gene TRBJ1-2, with D maybe TRBD1 (6 bases). The germline V gene encodes CDR1 KGHDR and CDR2 SFDVKD. The CDR3 sequence is 14 residues long. V was shortened by 3 bases and J by 7 bases, with 14 bases between the two germline ends. The CDR3 DNA is TGTGCCACCAGTGATCGAGACAGGATTAGTGGCTACACCTTC. It translates to CATSDRDRISGYTF.

The J gene is TRBJ2-7, the V gene TRBV2, with 8 bases aligning to TRBD2. The ends lost 2 bases at V and 5 bases at J; junction bases unmatched: 8. Germline V gives CDR1 SNHLY, CDR2 FYNNEI. CDR3 length: 15 residues. Here the CDR3 reads CASSEWTGGPHEQYF. The CDR3 region has the DNA TGTGCCAGCAGTGAATGGACGGGAGGGCCCCACGAGCAGTACTTC. The entire variable domain, with the rest obtained from reference TRBV2 and TRBJ2-7, is as follows: EPEVTQTPSHQVTQMGQEVILRCVPISNHLYFYWYRQILGQKVEFLVSFYNNEISEKSEIFDDQFSVERPDGSNFTLKIRSTKLEDSAMYFCASSEWTGGPHEQYFGPGTRLTVT.